The rows below give T cell receptor beta chains drawn from one sample of a study of radiotherapy plus CTLA-4 blockade in lung cancer. Method: immunoSEQ multiplex PCR; TCRdb's copy keeps in-frame clones and lacks some. The sample has roughly 100,000 clones; about 85% are singletons. The sequencing here drew on peripheral blood, taken from a patient treated with radiotherapy plus ipilimumab. Receptors were obtained from a human donor with non-small cell lung cancer that progressed on radiotherapy plus ipilimumab. Some clones in this sample may be carry-over from other donors' samples. Both conserved end residues are part of each CDR3. D genes are given only for firm matches. Rows give clone size only sometimes, using once, few, many, or a class for an expanded clone.

d_gene	v_gene	j_gene	abundance	CDR3aa	CDR3nt
TRBD2	TRBV7-3	TRBJ2-5	-	CASSSGTSGGQETQYF	TGTGCCAGCAGCTCCGGGACTAGCGGTGGACAAGAGACCCAGTACTTC
TRBD1	TRBV13	TRBJ1-6	few	CASSDGQGFDSPLHF	TGTGCCAGCAGCGACGGACAGGGCTTCGATTCACCCCTCCACTTT
-	TRBV2	TRBJ1-2	-	CASSGYTGNYGYTF	TGTGCCAGCAGTGGTTATACAGGGAACTATGGCTACACCTTC
TRBD2	TRBV5-1	TRBJ2-2	once	CASSLALAGGANTGELFF	TGCGCCAGCAGCTTGGCACTAGCGGGGGGAGCGAACACCGGGGAGCTGTTTTTT
-	TRBV19	TRBJ1-1	few	CASTRGTLLNTEAFF	TGTGCCAGTACAAGAGGGACCCTGCTGAACACTGAAGCTTTCTTT
TRBD1	TRBV6-1	TRBJ2-7	-	CASSEYSLGTGAYEQYF	TGTGCCAGCAGTGAATACAGCTTGGGGACAGGGGCCTACGAGCAGTACTTC
-	TRBV18	TRBJ1-2	-	CASSPGGRGASYGYTF	TGTGCCAGCTCACCAGGGGGGCGCGGGGCTTCCTATGGCTACACCTTC
-	TRBV30	TRBJ1-4	-	CAWSGAAGGGLFF	TGTGCCTGGAGTGGGGCAGCGGGCGGTGGGCTGTTTTTT
-	TRBV7-3	TRBJ2-2	-	CASSPGLHTGELFF	TGTGCCAGCAGCCCAGGACTCCACACCGGGGAGCTGTTTTTT
-	TRBV7-8	TRBJ1-2	-	CASSPGQSWGYTF	TGTGCCAGCAGCCCAGGACAGAGCTGGGGTTACACCTTC
TRBD1	TRBV19	TRBJ1-5	-	CASSNFDRGWNQPQHF	TGTGCCAGTAGTAATTTTGACAGGGGGTGGAATCAGCCCCAGCATTTT
-	TRBV5-1	TRBJ2-3	-	CASSLGGEDTQYF	TGCGCCAGCAGCTTGGGGGGAGAGGATACGCAGTATTTT
TRBD1	TRBV11-2	TRBJ1-1	-	CASSPAGGFMNTEAFF	TGTGCCAGCAGCCCTGCAGGGGGATTTATGAACACTGAAGCTTTCTTT
-	TRBV7-2	TRBJ1-2	-	CASNKGGPFYGYTF	TGTGCCAGCAACAAAGGTGGCCCTTTCTATGGCTACACCTTC
-	TRBV5-4	TRBJ2-2	-	CASSPGTGHFRTGELFF	TGTGCCAGCAGCCCCGGGACCGGCCATTTTAGGACCGGGGAGCTGTTTTTT
-	TRBV29-1	TRBJ2-5	once	CSVDILGLQETQYF	TGCAGCGTCGATATTTTGGGATTACAAGAGACCCAGTACTTC
TRBD1	TRBV19	TRBJ2-6	-	CASSTNRGPASGANVLTF	TGTGCCAGTAGTACTAACAGGGGACCGGCCTCTGGGGCCAACGTCCTGACTTTC
-	TRBV28	TRBJ1-4	-	CASLQGWQEKLFF	TGTGCCAGCCTCCAGGGGTGGCAGGAAAAACTGTTTTTT
-	TRBV5-6	TRBJ2-2	-	CASSLGFGPNTGELFF	TGTGCCAGCAGCTTGGGTTTCGGGCCAAACACCGGGGAGCTGTTTTTT
-	TRBV4-3	TRBJ2-3	-	CASSQESSLSTDTQYF	TGCGCCAGCAGCCAAGAATCAAGCCTCTCGACAGATACGCAGTATTTT
TRBD1	TRBV5-1	TRBJ2-7	-	CASTPVDRDGEQYF	TGCGCCAGCACCCCCGTGGACAGGGATGGCGAGCAGTACTTC
TRBD1	TRBV5-4	TRBJ1-2	-	CASSGGQGANGYTF	TGTGCCAGCAGCGGGGGACAGGGAGCAAATGGCTACACCTTC
-	TRBV29-1	TRBJ2-6	-	CSVEVPGANVLTF	TGCAGCGTTGAGGTCCCTGGGGCCAACGTCCTGACTTTC
-	TRBV4-1	TRBJ2-3	-	CASSQVVDTQYF	TGCGCCAGCAGCCAAGTGGTAGATACGCAGTATTTT
-	TRBV6-6	TRBJ1-5	few	CASSTSDQPQHF	TGTGCCAGCAGTACCTCTGATCAGCCCCAGCATTTT
-	TRBV19	TRBJ2-4	once	CASSMLLGFGAKNIQYF	TGTGCCAGTAGCATGCTCCTAGGGTTCGGGGCCAAAAACATTCAGTACTTC